Listed here is a single T cell receptor beta chain. Its antigen is as yet unknown. The data derive from a study of cytomegalovirus exposure and HLA in healthy donors. The PCR contained 60 Vbeta and 13 Jbeta primers. Method: immunoSEQ multiplex PCR; TCRdb's copy keeps in-frame clones and lacks some. The repertoire holds about 160,000 clones, 80% to 85% seen once, with 3.5% to 5% in the top ten. The CDR3 is made up of 16 amino acids. Trimming removed 1 base from V and 8 bases from J; junction bases left unmatched: 9. Looked up from germline, CDR1 is SGHRS and CDR2 is YFSETQ. The study, taken as a whole, reports: One cluster of highly shared sequence variants probably arose as a sequencing artifact. Later on, analysis showed that most CMV-associated TCR beta chains appeared to be HLA-restricted. A few CMV-associated chains proved CMV antigen-specific in vitro. CMV serostatus stood as the only immune exposure information on hand.

The chain uses TRBV5-1 and TRBJ2-1, with TRBD2 identical over 10 bases. This clonotype was sampled from a man between 45 and 60 years old in good health and CMV-seropositive. The sequencing sample was made of PBMCs. The CDR3 nucleotides read TGCGCCAGCAGCTTGACTAGCGGGATCCTTGGCGATGAGCAGTTCTTC. Its protein product is CASSLTSGILGDEQFF.